Sequencing of this TCR beta chain was carried out in a study of STAT5B mutations in CD4+ large granular lymphocyte leukemia. The V gene lost 2 bases and the J gene lost 6 bases, with 15 bases spanning the gap. The CDR3 is made up of 15 amino acids. Per the germline V gene, CDR1 is MDHEN and CDR2 is SYDVKM. Note on this clone: The antigen is undetermined.

Clones were read by immunoSEQ multiplex PCR, and TCRdb kept only the in-frame ones, dropping some. Of 20,000 to 25,000 clones listed, 75% are singletons. Broader study findings: TRBV06-family usage was enriched in top patient clones (8/27) versus controls (2/35).

The chain joins TRBV28 to TRBJ2-3, with D possibly TRBD2 on 7 matching bases. The sample was CD4+ T cells from blood buffy coats. The TCR comes from a human donor in good health. Here the CDR3 reads CASSLTGGGEDTQYF. The CDR3 nucleotides read TGTGCCAGCAGTTTAACGGGCGGGGGCGAGGATACGCAGTATTTT. Complete variable domain (other parts from reference TRBV28 and TRBJ2-3): DVKVTQSSRYLVKRTGEKVFLECVQDMDHENMFWYRQDPGLGLRLIYFSYDVKMKEKGDIPEGYSVSREKKERFSLILESASTNQTSMYLCASSLTGGGEDTQYFGPGTRLTVL.